This entry lists 30 T cell receptor beta chains sequenced from one sample in a study of breast tumors, draining lymph nodes, adjacent tissues (dated by TCRdb to about 2016). The lymph node samples were taken from the axillary draining lymph nodes of breast cancer patients. Library generation was performed with multiplex PCR. Sequenced using an Illumina HiSeq 2000. TCRdb redid the processing of the public reads, applying fastp at Q25 and MiXCR, and retained in-frame beta chains. Each entry is one CDR3 protein sequence, shown with its most common DNA and genes. The sample data list 85,000 to 130,000 distinct CDR3 sequences, and around 21% of these were observed just once. The top ten clonotypes cover approximately 1.3% of the sample. Sequencing was done on a sample of axillary lymph node tissue. Receptor source: a female donor with breast cancer. Some clones in this sample may be carry-over from other donors' samples.

Details on this clonotype: This clone may be a read error of a much larger clone one base away. The genes are TRBV7-2 and TRBJ2-3; TRBD2 is a possible D gene (6 bases). The CDR3 length is 15 residues. Germline CDR1 reads SGHTA; CDR2 reads FQGNSA. Written as DNA, the CDR3 is TGTGCCAGCAGCCCCGGGACTGGGCGCACAGATACGCGGTATTTT. Translated, it gives CASSPGTGRTDTRYF.

To note about this clonotype: The CDR3 does not close with the conserved phenylalanine or tryptophan, likely indicating a read error. Because the CDR3's place on the DNA is in doubt, the DNA is left out and the CDR3 is given as listed by TCRdb. The V call is TRBV5-1, the J call TRBJ2-7; no check of the table's D call, TRBD2, against the DNA was made. The CDR3 is 8 residues long, ends included. Germline CDR1 is SGHRS and CDR2 is YFSETQ. This CDR3 is CASSLSAG.

In its sample, this clonotype was seen many times. The V and J genes are TRBV5-1 and TRBJ2-7; TRBD1 matches at 8 bases. The trim removed 4 bases at V and 0 bases at J, leaving 12 bases unmatched. There are 17 residues in the CDR3. Germline assignment: CDR1 SGHRS and CDR2 YFSETQ. CDR3 protein: CASSLPGQGGFSYEQYF. CDR3 sequence (DNA): TGCGCCAGCAGCCTCCCAGGACAGGGTGGTTTCTCCTACGAGCAGTACTTC.

In its sample, this clonotype was seen many times. The chain uses TRBV6-1 and TRBJ2-7; the D is unclear. The germline gives CDR1 MNHNS, CDR2 SASEGT. The CDR3 contains 13 residues. Trimming cost V 6 bases and J 1 base, with 10 bases left between them. This CDR3 is CASRAGPSYEQYF. The CDR3 DNA sequence: TGTGCCAGCAGAGCCGGGCCATCCTACGAGCAGTACTTC.

This clonotype was seen many times. The chain employs TRBV7-9 and TRBJ2-7, with D possibly matching TRBD2 (6 bases). Germline-derived CDR1 and CDR2 are SEHNR and FQNEAQ (reference sequence). V lost 0 bases and J 3 bases, leaving 27 bases between the germline ends. CDR3 length: 20 amino acids. The chain's CDR3 is CASSLAAARDFDRLGYEQYF. CDR3 nucleotide sequence: TGTGCCAGCAGCTTAGCGGCCGCTCGGGACTTTGATCGCTTAGGCTACGAGCAGTACTTC.

There are a few counts of this clonotype. This chain joins TRBV11-2 and TRBJ2-2; 8 positions agree with TRBD1. After removal of 1 base from V and 5 bases from J, the junction contained 6 bases not matched to a gene. Germline values: CDR1 SGHAT, CDR2 FQNNGV. This CDR3 is 16 amino acids long. The CDR3 region has the DNA TGTGCCAGCAGCTTAGGGTGGCAGGGGGCGACCGGGGAGCTGTTTTTT. This codes for CASSLGWQGATGELFF.

This clonotype was counted many times. This chain uses TRBV10-3 with TRBJ2-3; D uncertain. With 10 bases removed from V and 0 bases from J, the gap between germline ends came to 14 bases. CDR1 is ENHRY and CDR2 is SYGVKD in the germline V gene. There are 14 residues in the CDR3. CDR3: CATQSFTSTDTQYF. CDR3 nucleotides: TGTGCCACCCAGTCATTCACTAGCACAGATACGCAGTATTTT.

This clonotype was observed at least ten times. The chain links TRBV6-6 to TRBJ2-3, with 13 bases lining up with TRBD2. The V and J ends lost 6 bases and 8 bases, in that order; junction bases with no gene match: 8. The germline CDR1 and CDR2 sequences are MNHNY and SVGAGI (reference sequence). This CDR3 region has 15 residues. The CDR3 reads CASRPTSGGPGTQYF. CDR3 nucleotide sequence: TGTGCCAGCAGACCGACTAGCGGGGGGCCGGGTACGCAGTATTTT.

This clonotype has a count of ten or more. V is TRBV5-1 and J is TRBJ2-2, with D perhaps TRBD1 (5 bases). Per germline, CDR1 SGHRS and CDR2 YFSETQ. Trimming removed 2 bases from V and 7 bases from J, with 6 bases in between. This CDR3 is 12 amino acids long. The CDR3 bases are TGCGCCAGCAGCTTAAGGGGCGGGGAGCTGTTTTTT. This translates into CASSLRGGELFF.

As to this clonotype: Being one base from a much bigger clone, this may be a read error. This chain uses TRBV20-1 with TRBJ2-2; D tentatively reads TRBD1 or TRBD2 (6 bases each). The germline V gene has CDR1 DFQATT and CDR2 SNEGSKA (reference sequence). This CDR3 is 19 amino acids long. V lost 1 base, J lost 5 bases, and 26 bases lay in between. In DNA form, the CDR3 reads TGCAGTGCTAGAGGTCTCTCTAGGACAGCTAGCGCGATAACCGGGGAGCTGTTTTTT. This gives the protein CSARGLSRTASAITGELFF.

This clonotype appeared many times. The rearrangement uses TRBV5-1 and TRBJ2-2; D is ambiguous. There are 15 residues in the CDR3. CDR1 and CDR2 from the germline V gene are SGHRS and YFSETQ. Trimming removed 0 bases from V and 6 bases from J, with 12 bases in between. CDR3 loop: CASSLAGQIAGELFF. The CDR3 DNA sequence: TGCGCCAGCAGCTTGGCCGGCCAAATCGCCGGGGAGCTGTTTTTT.

This clonotype has ten or more counts. V usage is TRBV7-6 and J usage is TRBJ2-3; 8 bases align to TRBD1. This CDR3 is 15 amino acids long. Germline V lookup: CDR1 SGHVS, CDR2 FNYEAQ. V shed 3 bases, J shed 3 bases, and the junction held 5 bases outside the gene matches. The CDR3 loop reads CASSLTGDRTDTQYF. The CDR3 coding sequence is TGTGCCAGCAGCTTGACAGGGGATAGGACAGATACGCAGTATTTT.

This clonotype was counted at least ten times. The chain is built from TRBV3-1 and TRBJ2-5; D is perhaps TRBD1 or TRBD2 (5 bases each). CDR1 is LGHDT, CDR2 YNNKEL, per germline (reference sequence). The CDR3 runs to 14 residues. The germline V and J ends were trimmed by 0 bases and 5 bases, with 10 bases remaining between them. CDR3 in amino acids: CASSQDWGSETQYF. For the CDR3, the DNA is TGTGCCAGCAGCCAAGATTGGGGGTCGGAGACCCAGTACTTC.

Many counts were recorded for this clonotype. The chain is built from TRBV7-8 and TRBJ2-1, with D possibly being TRBD1 or TRBD2 (5 bases each). Trimming left V 1 base short and J 5 bases short, with 12 bases between. CDR1 is SGHVS, CDR2 FQNEAQ, per germline. The CDR3 runs to 15 residues. The DNA of the CDR3 is TGTGCCAGCAGCTTAGAACCGGGACGAGACAATGAGCAGTTCTTC. Its protein product is CASSLEPGRDNEQFF.

With regard to this clonotype: Being one base from a much bigger clone, this may be a read error. The rearrangement links TRBV5-4 to TRBJ2-5; TRBD1 is a possible D gene (6 bases). V was trimmed by 3 bases and J by 4 bases, leaving 16 bases between them. Germline loops: CDR1 SGHNT, CDR2 YYREEE (reference sequence). This CDR3 region has 15 residues. The CDR3, as DNA: TGTGCCAGCAGCTCCGGGTCGGGGACACGAGAGACCCAGTACTTC. Its protein is CASSSGSGTRETQYF.

Note on this clonotype: With a much larger clone just one base away, this may be a read error. V gene TRBV5-1 combines with J gene TRBJ2-4; no reliable D call. The CDR3 spans 12 residues. Germline-derived CDR1 and CDR2 are SGHRS and YFSETQ. The CDR3 region has the DNA TGCGCCAGCGGCTTGACGGTAAACATTCAGTACTTC. It translates to CASGLTVNIQYF. The entire variable domain, with the rest obtained from reference TRBV5-1 and TRBJ2-4, is as follows: KAGVTQTPRYLIKTRGQQVTLSCSPISGHRSVSWYQQTPGQGLQFLFEYFSETQRNKGNFPGRFSGRQFSNSRSEMNVSTLELGDSALYLCASGLTVNIQYFGAGTRLSVL.

The sample holds many counts of this clonotype. The chain combines TRBV15 with TRBJ2-3; 7 bases map to TRBD1. V shed 2 bases and J 5 bases; nucleotides not matched to a gene: 7. CDR3 size: 15 residues. CDR1 is LNHNV, CDR2 YYDKDF, per germline (reference sequence). The DNA for the CDR3 is TGTGCCACCAGCAGAAGAAAGGGGGCTGAAGATACGCAGTATTTT. This encodes CATSRRKGAEDTQYF.

This clonotype was seen ten or more times. V usage is TRBV7-2 and J usage is TRBJ2-1; the D gene is possibly TRBD2 (6 bases). Germline values: CDR1 SGHTA, CDR2 FQGNSA. The CDR3 loop spans 12 amino acids. V shed 3 bases and J shed 12 bases, with 12 bases lying between them. The CDR3 DNA sequence: TGTGCCAGCAGCTTCCCGGGGGTTCGGCAGTTCTTC. This gives the protein CASSFPGVRQFF.

This clonotype occurred many times. The chain is built from TRBV24-1 and TRBJ2-3; D unresolved. The CDR3 length is 14 residues. Trimming removed 5 bases at V and 3 bases at J, with 11 bases between. The germline CDR1 and CDR2 sequences are KGHDR and SFDVKD. Here the CDR3 reads CATSALERTDTQYF. CDR3 coding DNA: TGTGCCACCAGTGCCCTGGAGAGGACAGATACGCAGTATTTT.

The chain joins TRBV20-1 to TRBJ1-6, with a weak D call TRBD1 (5 bases). Germline loops: CDR1 DFQATT, CDR2 SNEGSKA (reference sequence). The CDR3 is made up of 15 amino acids. V was cut by 2 bases and J by 10 bases, with 18 bases left in between. The CDR3 sequence is CSARPPSGKGSPLHF. In DNA form, the CDR3 reads TGCAGTGCTAGACCGCCCTCAGGGAAGGGGTCACCCCTCCACTTT.

The table lists this clonotype with many counts. The rearrangement links TRBV7-3 to TRBJ2-2; D is ambiguous. The CDR3 has 14 amino acids. V was cut by 8 bases and J by 7 bases, with 17 bases left in between. Germline V lookup: CDR1 SGHTA, CDR2 FQGTGA. The CDR3 is CASRQGGSSGELFF. DNA for the CDR3: TGTGCCAGCCGTCAAGGCGGATCTAGCGGGGAGCTGTTTTTT.

This clonotype was seen repeatedly, ten times or more. The chain combines TRBV7-3 with TRBJ2-1, with 10 bases fitting TRBD2. The CDR3 contains 13 residues. Germline V gives CDR1 SGHTA, CDR2 FQGTGA. Trimming at V came to 2 bases and at J to 10 bases, leaving 2 bases not matched to a gene. As DNA, the CDR3 is TGTGCCAGCAGCTTAGAGCGGGAGGGCGAGCAGTTCTTC. Its translation is CASSLEREGEQFF.

This clonotype was detected ten times or more. The V call is TRBV6-2 or TRBV6-3, the J call TRBJ2-7; 7 bases map to TRBD1. V shed 2 bases and J 5 bases; nucleotides not matched to a gene: 9. The length of the CDR3 is 15 residues. CDR1 MNHEY and CDR2 SVGEGT come from the germline V gene. The CDR3 sequence is CASSYDQGDLHEQYF. The CDR3 region has the DNA TGTGCCAGCAGTTACGATCAGGGGGACCTCCACGAGCAGTACTTC.

Many counts were recorded for this clonotype. The chain carries TRBV14 and TRBJ2-2, with D perhaps being TRBD1 or TRBD2 (6 bases each). This CDR3 comprises 16 residues. V lost 2 bases to trimming and J lost 6 bases, with 16 bases between them. Germline lookup yields CDR1 SGHDN and CDR2 FVKESK. CDR3 coding DNA: TGTGCCAGCAGCCAATGGCGGGACAACCGGGCCGGGGAGCTGTTTTTT. The encoded protein is CASSQWRDNRAGELFF.

This clonotype was observed at least ten times. V usage is TRBV12-3 or TRBV12-4 and J usage is TRBJ1-2, with TRBD1 matching over 8 bases. V gave up 3 bases and J gave up 7 bases; unmatched junction bases: 10. This CDR3 comprises 15 residues. The CDR3 reads CASSFIGTGVPGYTF. The CDR3 DNA reads as TGTGCCAGCAGTTTTATTGGGACAGGAGTACCTGGCTACACCTTC.

At least ten counts were recorded for this clonotype. This sequence joins TRBV14 and TRBJ2-7; D may be TRBD2 (5 bases). V was pared by 5 bases and J by 3 bases, with 23 bases between. CDR3 length: 17 amino acids. Germline V lookup: CDR1 SGHDN, CDR2 FVKESK. The CDR3 sequence: CASSSRGGSSSRYEQYF. The CDR3 DNA is TGTGCCAGCAGCTCCAGAGGCGGGTCTAGTTCGCGCTACGAGCAGTACTTC.

This clonotype was counted at least ten times. The chain recombines TRBV20-1 with TRBJ2-1; perhaps TRBD2 as D (5 bases). Trimming took off 0 bases at V and 0 bases at J, with 9 bases between the two ends. Germline-derived CDR1 and CDR2 are DFQATT and SNEGSKA (reference sequence). The CDR3 has 15 residues. For the CDR3, the DNA is TGCAGTGCTAGAGATAGGAGGAACTCCTACAATGAGCAGTTCTTC. Protein: CSARDRRNSYNEQFF.

This clonotype was counted many times. This rearrangement joins TRBV28 to TRBJ2-1; no definite D call. From germline, CDR1 is MDHEN and CDR2 SYDVKM. This CDR3 has 13 amino acids. V was clipped by 5 bases and J by 3 bases, with 8 bases between them. The CDR3 nucleotides are TGTGCCAGCAGTGTTACAAGCTACAATGAGCAGTTCTTC. The encoded protein is CASSVTSYNEQFF. Variable domain in full (rest from reference TRBV28 and TRBJ2-1): DVKVTQSSRYLVKRTGEKVFLECVQDMDHENMFWYRQDPGLGLRLIYFSYDVKMKEKGDIPEGYSVSREKKERFSLILESASTNQTSMYLCASSVTSYNEQFFGPGTRLTVL.

This clonotype has ten or more counts. The chain uses TRBV5-1 and TRBJ2-7, with D unresolved. The V end lost 0 bases, the J end lost 2 bases, and 6 bases lay between the germline ends. Germline V gives CDR1 SGHRS, CDR2 YFSETQ. The CDR3 runs to 13 residues. CDR3 protein: CASSLAPAYEQYF. As DNA, the CDR3 is TGCGCCAGCAGCTTGGCACCGGCCTACGAGCAGTACTTC.

The chain carries TRBV7-3 and TRBJ2-6, with D hard to call. This CDR3 is built from 16 residues. The V end lost 6 bases, the J end lost 0 bases, and 12 bases lay between the germline ends. In germline, CDR1 is SGHTA, CDR2 FQGTGA. Here the CDR3 reads CASRRITHSGANVLTF. The CDR3 DNA reads TGTGCCAGCAGGCGGATAACTCACTCTGGGGCCAACGTCCTGACTTTC. The full variable domain, in which reference TRBV7-3 and TRBJ2-6 provide the parts outside the CDR3, is GAGVSQTPSNKVTEKGKYVELRCDPISGHTALYWYRQSLGQGPEFLIYFQGTGAADDSGLPNDRFFAVRPEGSVSTLKIQRTERGDSAVYLCASRRITHSGANVLTFGAGSRLTVL.